The clone carrying this TCR beta chain has a handful of counts. As yet, its antigen is unknown. The authors reverse transcribed about 0.45 to 1 ug RNA with random hexamers. TCRdb processed the immunoSEQ multiplex PCR reads anew with MiXCR; each CDR3 protein has one entry. The sample carries 120,000 or so distinct CDR3 sequences, roughly 94% recorded once. This CDR3 has 14 residues. Germline trimming cut 6 bases from V and 1 base from J; bases unmatched to any gene: 5. TEMRA cells were FACS-enriched and CD8+ and CD4+ T cells negatively isolated. The data were taken from a study of CD8 T cells in Susac syndrome. Across the study: Susac syndrome patients were untreated, on corticosteroids with some adding intravenous immunoglobulin, or on intravenous immunoglobulin only.

The study's findings and limits: Roughly 5 Susac-specific public clones appeared in CD8+ TEMRA repertoires, and 15 to 20 in total CD8+ repertoires. Clonal expansion involving Susac CD8+ cells peaked in TEMRA cells and active patients.

The TCR sequence derives from a human donor with Susac syndrome. Source material: CD8+ T cells from PBMCs. The chain combines TRBV12-3 or TRBV12-4 with TRBJ2-7, with 8 positions matching TRBD1. The CDR3 DNA reads TGTGCCAGCAGGCACAGGGGGTCATCCTACGAGCAGTACTTC. Amino acids: CASRHRGSSYEQYF.